A selection of T cell receptor beta chains follows, all from one sample in a study of T-cell reconstitution after alpha-beta-depleted transplantation in children. Using its own MiXCR run on the PCR reads, TCRdb lists one record per CDR3 protein. The table shows roughly 300,000 distinct CDR3 sequences, with roughly 10% occurring only once. Material: peripheral blood, obtained 180 days after TCRalphabeta/CD19-depleted stem cell transplant. The receptors shown here come from a male patient between 2 and 10 years old who had a stem cell transplant for chronic granulomatous disease, so the T cells may come from the graft donor. Each CDR3 is given with its conserved first and last residue. D genes are given only for firm matches. Part of the rows lack a size; the others show once, few, many or a class for expanded clones.

V	J	size	D	DNA	CDR3
TRBV5-6	TRBJ1-2	.	TRBD1	TGTGCCAGCAGCTTTGACAGGGGGAACTATGGCTACACCTTC	CASSFDRGNYGYTF
TRBV6-2/TRBV6-3	TRBJ1-4	many	TRBD1	TGTGCCAGCAGTCCCGCAGGGACAGGGGAGGTTGGAGCAGCTAATGAAAAACTGTTTTTT	CASSPAGTGEVGAANEKLFF
TRBV7-9	TRBJ2-7	few	.	TGTGCCAGCAGCTTAGGAGTGGTATACGAGCAGTACTTC	CASSLGVVYEQYF
TRBV20-1	TRBJ2-6	many	TRBD1	TGCAGTGCTAGGGACAGGGTGAGCTCTGGGGCCAACGTCCTGACTTTC	CSARDRVSSGANVLTF
TRBV6-1	TRBJ2-3	many	.	TGTGCCAGCTTTGGCAGCAGCACAGATACGCAGTATTTT	CASFGSSTDTQYF
TRBV20-1	TRBJ2-1	many	TRBD2	TGCAGTGCTATTCAGACTAGCGATGAGCAGTTCTTC	CSAIQTSDEQFF
TRBV28	TRBJ2-1	many	.	TGTGCCAGCAGTTGGGCACAGGGAAATGAGCAGTTCTTC	CASSWAQGNEQFF
TRBV12-3/TRBV12-4	TRBJ1-3	many	TRBD1	TGTGCCAGCAGACAGGGGGGAAGGGGAAACACCATATATTTT	CASRQGGRGNTIYF
TRBV27	TRBJ2-2	many	.	TGTGCCAGCAGTTTGCAAAAGACAGGACTCACCGGGGAGCTGTTTTTT	CASSLQKTGLTGELFF
TRBV5-1	TRBJ2-7	many	.	TGCGCCAGCAGCTTGGCCGGAGGGGACTCTGACGAGCAGTACTTC	CASSLAGGDSDEQYF
TRBV7-9	TRBJ2-5	many	.	TGTGCCAGCAGCCAAAACCGGGACAAAAAAGAGACCCAGTACTTC	CASSQNRDKKETQYF
TRBV18	TRBJ2-1	many	.	TGTGCCAGCTCACCACCGGGCGGGTGGGATGAGCAGTTCTTC	CASSPPGGWDEQFF
TRBV7-9	TRBJ2-1	many	.	TGTGCCAGCAGCTCGGATCTAGCGTGGGGGCACAATGAGCAGTTCTTC	CASSSDLAWGHNEQFF
TRBV20-1	TRBJ2-1	many	TRBD2	TGCAGTGCTAGAGGCAATAGCGGGAGGGGTAGTTATGAGCAGTTCTTC	CSARGNSGRGSYEQFF
TRBV29-1	TRBJ2-7	many	TRBD2	TGCAGCGTTGTTGGACTAGCGATGTACGAGCAGTACTTC	CSVVGLAMYEQYF
TRBV20-1	TRBJ1-2	many	TRBD1	TGCAGTGCGGACAGGGAGCCCCTGAGGAAGTATGGCTACACCTTC	CSADREPLRKYGYTF
TRBV5-5	TRBJ2-2	many	TRBD2	TGTGCCAGCAGCTTCCGACTAGCGGGGGACACCGGGGAGCTGTTTTTT	CASSFRLAGDTGELFF
TRBV20-1	TRBJ2-7	.	.	TGCAGTGCTAGAGATCCGGCAGGAAAGAACTACGAGCAGTACTTC	CSARDPAGKNYEQYF
TRBV27	TRBJ2-7	many	.	TGTGCCAGCAGTTTGGGCAGGGCCTACGAGCAGTACTTC	CASSLGRAYEQYF
TRBV12-3/TRBV12-4	TRBJ2-5	many	TRBD2	TGTGCCAGCAGTTTGACTAGCGGGAGTATCAGGGAGACCCAGTACTTC	CASSLTSGSIRETQYF
TRBV20-1	TRBJ2-7	many	.	TGCAGTGCCCCTGGAGGGTACCCCTACGAGCAGTACTTC	CSAPGGYPYEQYF
TRBV7-7	TRBJ2-1	many	TRBD2	TGTGCTAGCAGCGCGATTAGCGGGGTCACATACAATGAGCAGTTCTTC	CASSAISGVTYNEQFF
TRBV6-1	TRBJ2-7	many	.	TGTGCCAGCAGCCCAGTATCAGGACTTACCCTAAACGAGCAGTACTTC	CASSPVSGLTLNEQYF
TRBV29-1	TRBJ2-2	many	TRBD1	TGCAGCGTTGCAGGGGGCCCGAACACCGGGGAGCTGTTTTTT	CSVAGGPNTGELFF
TRBV19	TRBJ1-5	.	.	TGTGCCAGTAGCCTTCCGTCAGGGCGCAATCAGCCCCAGCATTTT	CASSLPSGRNQPQHF
TRBV28	TRBJ2-3	many	TRBD2	TGTGCCAGCAGTCCCCTAGCGGGAGGGAGCACAGATACGCAGTATTTT	CASSPLAGGSTDTQYF
TRBV6-1	TRBJ1-5	many	TRBD1	TGTGCCAGCAGGGCCAAGACAGGGGGCAGGGAGCCCCAGCATTTT	CASRAKTGGREPQHF
TRBV20-1	TRBJ1-6	many	.	TGCAGTGCTAGAGATCCGGGCAGGGAGGCTCACTTT	CSARDPGREAHF
TRBV7-6	TRBJ2-7	many	TRBD1	TGTGCCAGCAGCTTACAACAGGGGGTAAACGAGCAGTACTTC	CASSLQQGVNEQYF
TRBV29-1	TRBJ1-2	many	TRBD1	TGCAGCGTGGAAGGGATACCGGGACAGGGGAATGGCTACACCTTC	CSVEGIPGQGNGYTF
TRBV9	TRBJ2-7	many	TRBD2	TGTGCCAGCAGCAAAAGTGGGCTAGCGGACGAGCAGTACTTC	CASSKSGLADEQYF
TRBV29-1	TRBJ2-4	many	TRBD1	TGCAGCGCCCGGGACAGCCTAGCCAAAAACATTCAGTACTTC	CSARDSLAKNIQYF
TRBV19	TRBJ1-5	.	TRBD1	TGTGCCAGTAGAGTACAGGGGCATCAGCCCCAGCATTTT	CASRVQGHQPQHF
TRBV24-1	TRBJ2-1	many	.	TGTGCCACCAGGGGGGACGTATACAATGAGCAGTTCTTC	CATRGDVYNEQFF
TRBV27	TRBJ2-2	many	.	TGTGCCAGCAGTTTCCGTCGGACGGCCGGGGAGCTGTTTTTT	CASSFRRTAGELFF
TRBV20-1	TRBJ1-2	many	.	TGCAGTGCGGAAAACGACAGAGACTATGGCTACACCTTC	CSAENDRDYGYTF
TRBV7-2	TRBJ2-5	many	.	TGTGCCAGCAGCCCCACCCCGCAGATACAGGGACAAGAGACCCAGTACTTC	CASSPTPQIQGQETQYF
TRBV18	TRBJ1-2	many	.	TGTGCCAGCTCACCTGGGGACGGTTTCACCTTC	CASSPGDGFTF
TRBV20-1	TRBJ2-3	many	TRBD1	TGCAGTGCTAGAGTACAGGGGGACACAGATACGCAGTATTTT	CSARVQGDTDTQYF
TRBV10-3	TRBJ2-1	many	TRBD2	TGTGCCATCACCGACCCTGAACTAGCGGGCTTAGATAATGAGCAGTTCTTC	CAITDPELAGLDNEQFF
TRBV7-9	TRBJ2-2	many	.	TGTGCCAGCAGCCCACTGGAGGACTACTACACCGGGGAGCTGTTTTTT	CASSPLEDYYTGELFF